The 8 T cell receptor beta chains presented below share a single source sample, sequenced in a study of blood T cell repertoires in COVID-19. Measured with immunoSEQ multiplex PCR; TCRdb has only the in-frame clones, and not every one. Among a few hundred thousand clones listed, around 90% were seen once. What was sequenced was PBMCs or T cells enriched from blood (not recorded which). Every receptor here comes from a woman between 25 and 40 years old who had recovered from COVID-19.

The chain carries TRBV30 and TRBJ1-6, with D possibly TRBD1 on 5 matching bases. With 7 bases removed from V and 6 bases from J, the gap between germline ends came to 10 bases. The CDR3 runs 12 residues. Per germline, CDR1 GTSNPN and CDR2 SVGIG (reference sequence). Written as DNA, the CDR3 is TGTGCCTTCGGGGGAGGTAATTCACCCCTCCACTTT. Its translation: CAFGGGNSPLHF.

The chain carries TRBV11-2 and TRBJ1-1, with D maybe TRBD1 (6 bases). V was shortened by 3 bases and J by 5 bases, with 13 bases between the two germline ends. Germline lookup yields CDR1 SGHAT and CDR2 FQNNGV. This CDR3 comprises 14 residues. The CDR3 region has the DNA TGTGCCAGCAGCTTTGGACAGAAGGGGACTGAAGCTTTCTTT. Translating gives CASSFGQKGTEAFF.

V is TRBV27 and J is TRBJ2-7; 9 positions agree with TRBD1. With V trimmed by 4 bases and J by 2 bases, 9 bases remained unmatched. The CDR3 extends over 16 amino acids. Per the germline V gene, CDR1 is MNHEY and CDR2 is SMNVEV (reference sequence). In DNA form, the CDR3 reads TGTGCCAGCAGTTCCATGACAGGGGGGCCGCCCTACGAGCAGTACTTC. This encodes CASSSMTGGPPYEQYF.

This chain uses TRBV9 with TRBJ1-2; D not certain. The germline V and J ends were trimmed by 1 base and 8 bases, with 12 bases remaining between them. Germline assignment: CDR1 SGDLS and CDR2 YYNGEE. The CDR3 has 13 amino acids. The CDR3 DNA sequence: TGTGCCAGCAGCGTACTGGGAGTTAACGGCTACACCTTC. Its translation: CASSVLGVNGYTF.

The chain combines TRBV4-1 with TRBJ1-1, with TRBD1 identical over 7 bases. The germline gives CDR1 MGHRA, CDR2 YSYEKL. This CDR3 is 14 amino acids long. J gave up 6 bases and V 4 bases, and 8 bases lay outside the gene matches. CDR3 sequence reads: CASSPFGQAAEAFF. The CDR3 nucleotides are TGCGCCAGCAGCCCATTCGGACAGGCCGCTGAAGCTTTCTTT.

J is TRBJ1-5 and V is TRBV18; D uncertain. The CDR3 extends over 20 amino acids. V shed 6 bases and J shed 2 bases, with 29 bases lying between them. Per germline, CDR1 KGHSH and CDR2 LQKENI. The CDR3 nucleotides are TGTGCCAGCTCGCCAGACCTCGCCGGGTCTCAGCTTTCCGGCAATCAGCCCCAGCATTTT. Translated: CASSPDLAGSQLSGNQPQHF.

The chain employs TRBV3-1 (or the pseudogene TRBV3-2) and TRBJ2-7, with 7 bases matching TRBD2. V lost 4 bases, J lost 0 bases, and 9 bases stayed unmatched. Germline values: CDR1 LGHDT, CDR2 YNNKEL (reference sequence). The CDR3 is made up of 16 amino acids. CDR3 sequence reads: CASSPHQAGTSYEQYF. The CDR3 DNA sequence: TGTGCCAGCAGCCCCCATCAAGCGGGAACCTCCTACGAGCAGTACTTC.

The chain has TRBV19 and TRBJ2-5; D is possibly TRBD1 (5 bases). CDR1 is LNHDA, CDR2 SQIVND, per germline (reference sequence). The CDR3 is 13 residues long. V was clipped by 2 bases and J by 5 bases, with 9 bases between them. In DNA form, the CDR3 reads TGTGCCAGTAGTATACAGGGTGGGGAGACCCAGTACTTC. This codes for CASSIQGGETQYF.